This T cell receptor (beta chain) was retrieved from a study of Ad26.COV2.S vaccination and SARS-CoV-2 variants. With 7 bases removed from V and 4 bases from J, the gap between germline ends came to 18 bases. The CDR3 length is 14 residues. CDR1 and CDR2 from the germline V gene are SGHRS and YFSETQ. Clones were read by immunoSEQ multiplex PCR, and TCRdb kept only the in-frame ones, dropping some. The data contain fewer than 400,000 clones, 70% to 90% of them singletons. Study results and limitations: There was a possibility that the TCR breadth and depth analyses underestimated total T cell responses.

A remark on this clone: The antigen remains undetermined.

The treatment: roughly 20 received Ad26.COV2.S at low or high dose, single or two shots; 5 received placebo; per-sample allocation not given. Sampling occurred on day 63 after the first vaccine or placebo injection. The V call is TRBV5-1, the J call TRBJ2-7, with D perhaps assigned TRBD1 or TRBD2 (5 bases each). This specimen was peripheral blood, taken in a trial of Ad26.COV2.S vaccine versus placebo. The sequence was collected from a person between 18 and 65 years old who received the Ad26.COV2.S COVID-19 vaccine or a placebo. The CDR3 nucleotides read TGCGCCAGCTGCCGGGACGGCAAGGCTTACGAGCAGTACTTC. Amino acids: CASCRDGKAYEQYF.